These 29 T cell receptor beta chains originate from one sample sequenced in a study of blood T cell repertoires in COVID-19. Clones were read by immunoSEQ multiplex PCR, and TCRdb kept only the in-frame ones, dropping some. Here the sample spans roughly 150,000 clones, about 80% being singletons. Sequencing input: PBMCs or T cells enriched from blood (not recorded which). All receptors derive from a woman between 70 and 85 years old in a cohort exposed to, infected with or recovered from COVID-19 (not recorded which).

This clone was recorded a few times. This chain uses TRBV2 with TRBJ1-5, with TRBD1 matching over 10 bases. This CDR3 contains 14 residues. The germline V gene encodes CDR1 SNHLY and CDR2 FYNNEI. The V segment lost 7 bases and the J segment 3 bases; nucleotides outside the gene matches: 3. The CDR3 nucleotides are TGTGCCAGCAAGGGGACAGGGGCCAATCAGCCCCAGCATTTT. Protein sequence: CASKGTGANQPQHF.

The chain carries TRBV4-1 and TRBJ2-6; D may be TRBD1 (5 bases). With 5 bases removed from V and 0 bases from J, the gap between germline ends came to 8 bases. The length of the CDR3 is 15 residues. CDR1 is MGHRA and CDR2 is YSYEKL in the germline V gene. DNA for the CDR3: TGCGCCAGCAGCGCAGGGTCCTCTGGGGCCAACGTCCTGACTTTC. Amino acid sequence: CASSAGSSGANVLTF.

V and J are TRBV6-2 or TRBV6-3 and TRBJ2-1; TRBD1 agrees at 10 bases. The CDR3 runs 16 residues. The V gene's germline CDR1 is MNHEY and CDR2 SVGEGT. V shed 5 bases, J shed 2 bases, and the junction held 6 bases outside the gene matches. The CDR3 DNA sequence: TGTGCCAGCAGTCCCGACAGGGGGCCTACCTACAATGAGCAGTTCTTC. Protein sequence: CASSPDRGPTYNEQFF.

This clone has only one observation. The V call is TRBV29-1, the J call TRBJ2-5, with D hard to call. Trimming left V 1 base short and J 5 bases short, with 8 bases between. Germline V gene lookup returns CDR1 SQVTM and CDR2 ANQGSEA. The CDR3 is 12 amino acids. The CDR3 here is CSVEVSRETQYF. In DNA, the CDR3 is TGCAGCGTTGAAGTTTCGCGGGAGACCCAGTACTTC.

The chain recombines TRBV7-2 with TRBJ2-2; D is perhaps TRBD2 (6 bases). V was shortened by 5 bases and J by 6 bases, with 19 bases between the two germline ends. This CDR3 has 16 amino acids. Germline CDR1 reads SGHTA; CDR2 reads FQGNSA. CDR3 in DNA: TGTGCCAGCAGCCCGTTTGCGGGAAGTGTCTCCGGGGAGCTGTTTTTT. Protein: CASSPFAGSVSGELFF. Full variable domain (rest looked up from reference TRBV7-2 and TRBJ2-2): GAGVSQSPSNKVTEKGKDVELRCDPISGHTALYWYRQSLGQGLEFLIYFQGNSAPDKSGLPSDRFSAERTGGSVSTLTIQRTQQEDSAVYLCASSPFAGSVSGELFFGEGSRLTVL.

This clone was recorded many times. The CDR3: CASSPTGRETGNTIYF. The CDR3 coding sequence is TGTGCCAGCAGCCCGACAGGGAGAGAGACTGGAAACACCATATATTTT. The chain links TRBV7-8 to TRBJ1-3; TRBD1 matches at 7 bases. The CDR3 spans 16 residues. J lost 2 bases, V lost 5 bases, and 9 bases had no gene match. Germline V gene sequence: CDR1 SGHVS, CDR2 FQNEAQ.

The V and J genes are TRBV28 and TRBJ1-2; 9 nucleotides match TRBD1. Germline V CDR1 and CDR2: MDHEN, SYDVKM. With 6 bases clipped from V and 8 bases from J, the junction kept 7 bases outside the gene matches. The CDR3 extends over 13 amino acids. This chain's CDR3 is CASRPYRGPGYTF. The CDR3, as DNA: TGTGCCAGCAGACCTTACAGGGGGCCGGGCTACACCTTC.

The V and J genes are TRBV10-2 and TRBJ2-1, with TRBD1 identical over 7 bases. V trimming: 6 bases; J trimming: 5 bases; junction bases outside the gene matches: 10. Per the germline V gene, CDR1 is WSHSY and CDR2 is SAAADI. CDR3 length equals 15 residues. CDR3 DNA sequence: TGCGCCAGCAGGAATCAGGGGGTAGGGGACAATGAGCAGTTCTTC. Translated: CASRNQGVGDNEQFF.

This clone was seen only a few times. The J gene is TRBJ2-1, the V gene TRBV21-1; the table's D call of TRBD2 was not tested on the DNA. TRBV21-1 is noted as a pseudogene. CDR3 length: 18 residues. The CDR3 sequence: CASSRASGRSPIYNEQFF. CDR3 coding DNA: TGTGCCAGCAGCAGGGCTAGCGGGAGGTCACCAATATACAATGAGCAGTTCTTC.

Only a few counts were recorded for this clone. The V and J genes are TRBV18 and TRBJ1-5; no clear D gene. The ends were cut back, 5 bases at V and 7 bases at J, with 12 bases in the middle. Germline V lookup: CDR1 KGHSH, CDR2 LQKENI. The CDR3 sequence is 13 residues long. The CDR3 here is CASSSASWQPQHF. The CDR3 DNA reads as TGTGCCAGCTCATCTGCAAGCTGGCAGCCCCAGCATTTT.

This chain connects TRBV5-1 to TRBJ2-1, with 8 bases that match TRBD2. Germline V CDR1 and CDR2: SGHRS, YFSETQ. This CDR3 comprises 15 residues. J was trimmed by 4 bases and V by 3 bases; bases with no gene match: 6. CDR3: CASSSGGGRYNEQFF. In nucleotides, the CDR3 is TGCGCCAGCAGCTCTGGTGGCGGGAGGTACAATGAGCAGTTCTTC.

V and J are TRBV7-2 and TRBJ2-1; 7 bases align to TRBD2. This CDR3 spans 15 amino acids. CDR1 SGHTA and CDR2 FQGNSA come from the germline V gene. Germline trimming cut 0 bases from V and 3 bases from J; bases unmatched to any gene: 2. CDR3: CASSLAGGHYNEQFF. The CDR3 DNA sequence: TGTGCCAGCAGCTTAGCGGGAGGGCACTACAATGAGCAGTTCTTC. The full variable domain, its missing parts supplied by reference TRBV7-2 and TRBJ2-1, is GAGVSQSPSNKVTEKGKDVELRCDPISGHTALYWYRQSLGQGLEFLIYFQGNSAPDKSGLPSDRFSAERTGGSVSTLTIQRTQQEDSAVYLCASSLAGGHYNEQFFGPGTRLTVL.

The chain employs TRBV7-2 and TRBJ2-1; TRBD2 agrees at 10 bases. Germline CDR1 SGHTA, CDR2 FQGNSA. The CDR3 sequence is 15 residues long. J lost 9 bases, V lost 5 bases, and 10 bases had no gene match. The DNA for the CDR3 is TGTGCCAGCAGCCCCAGGACTAGCGGACGGGGTGAGCAGTTCTTC. It translates to CASSPRTSGRGEQFF.

To note about this clone: Relative to the germline gene, one junction end is altered; a read error may explain this. The V and J genes are TRBV11-2 and TRBJ2-1; 8 nucleotides match TRBD1. The CDR3 loop spans 14 amino acids. CDR1 is SGHAT, CDR2 FQNNGV, per germline. CDR3 sequence: CASSVDRGGNEQFF. The CDR3 region has the DNA TGTGCCAGCAGCGTAGACAGGGGTGGGAATGAGCAGTTCTTC. Complete variable domain (other parts from reference TRBV11-2 and TRBJ2-1): EAGVAQSPRYKIIEKRQSVAFWCNPISGHATLYWYQQILGQGPKLLIQFQNNGVVDDSQLPKDRFSAERLKGVDSTLKIQPAKLEDSAVYLCASSVDRGGNEQFFGPGTRLTVL.

This clone appeared a few times. The chain combines TRBV9 with TRBJ1-1, with D perhaps matching TRBD1 (6 bases). Germline V gene sequence: CDR1 SGDLS, CDR2 YYNGEE. The CDR3 runs 14 residues. V was cut by 3 bases and J by 4 bases, with 13 bases left in between. The CDR3 loop reads CASSETTGFTEAFF. The CDR3 DNA sequence: TGTGCCAGCAGCGAGACGACAGGCTTCACTGAAGCTTTCTTT.

The CDR3 sequence: CASSPGIAGATDTQYF. The CDR3 DNA follows: TGCGCCAGCAGCCCGGGCATAGCGGGAGCCACAGATACGCAGTATTTT. The chain is built from TRBV5-1 and TRBJ2-3; 9 bases are a match to TRBD2. This CDR3 region has 16 residues. V was pared by 4 bases and J by 2 bases, with 8 bases of the junction left unmatched. The germline V gene encodes CDR1 SGHRS and CDR2 YFSETQ.

This clone was counted only a few times. CDR3 protein: CASSPSGTGGIRGYTF. Here the CDR3 DNA reads TGCGCCAGCAGCCCAAGTGGGACAGGGGGGATTAGGGGCTACACCTTC. This chain uses TRBV4-3 with TRBJ1-2, with 11 bases aligning to TRBD1. CDR3 length: 16 residues. Germline CDR1 is LGHNA and CDR2 is YSLEER. J was trimmed by 8 bases and V by 4 bases; bases with no gene match: 12.

The CDR3 here is CASRAGGTYNEQFF. Here the CDR3 DNA reads TGTGCCAGCAGAGCGGGAGGGACCTACAATGAGCAGTTCTTC. The V call is TRBV28, the J call TRBJ2-1; 10 bases align to TRBD2. The CDR3 extends over 14 amino acids. From germline, CDR1 is MDHEN and CDR2 SYDVKM. The trim removed 6 bases at V and 2 bases at J, leaving 1 base unmatched.

The V gene is TRBV5-4, the J gene TRBJ2-1; 8 bases fit TRBD1. The CDR3 contains 12 residues. The junction had 1 base not matched to a gene; V was cut back by 3 bases and J by 8 bases. Germline V gene lookup returns CDR1 SGHNT and CDR2 YYREEE (reference sequence). The CDR3 nucleotides are TGTGCCAGCAGCTCAGGGGGCCATGAGCAGTTCTTC. It codes for CASSSGGHEQFF. Full variable domain (remainder filled in from reference TRBV5-4 and TRBJ2-1): ETGVTQSPTHLIKTRGQQVTLRCSSQSGHNTVSWYQQALGQGPQFIFQYYREEENGRGNFPPRFSGLQFPNYSSELNVNALELDDSALYLCASSSGGHEQFFGPGTRLTVL.

The chain carries TRBV5-1 and TRBJ2-5; no reliable D call. The germline CDR1 and CDR2 sequences are SGHRS and YFSETQ. V was cut by 0 bases and J by 3 bases, with 12 bases left in between. This CDR3 is built from 15 residues. The CDR3 DNA sequence: TGCGCCAGCAGCTTGGAATTCTACCGGGAAGAGACCCAGTACTTC. Its protein product is CASSLEFYREETQYF.

This clone has just one count. V usage is TRBV11-3 and J usage is TRBJ1-1; TRBD1 might be the D (6 bases). The CDR3 runs 13 residues. Germline V gives CDR1 SGHNT, CDR2 YENEEA. V lost 4 bases to trimming and J lost 1 base, with 7 bases between them. Here the CDR3 DNA reads TGTGCCAGCAGCTCGGACAGGAACACTGAAGCTTTCTTT. It encodes CASSSDRNTEAFF.

This chain joins TRBV28 and TRBJ2-7, with D possibly being TRBD1 (7 bases). The germline V gene encodes CDR1 MDHEN and CDR2 SYDVKM. V dropped 8 bases and J dropped 3 bases, with 20 bases sitting between them. The CDR3 spans 15 residues. CDR3 sequence reads: CASVPGDRYFYEQYF. The CDR3 DNA sequence: TGTGCCAGCGTCCCGGGGGACAGATACTTCTACGAGCAGTACTTC.

The chain uses TRBV7-6 and TRBJ2-7, with a possible D match to TRBD1 (5 bases). The CDR3 spans 15 residues. Trimming cost V 1 base and J 7 bases, with 17 bases left between them. Germline CDR1 is SGHVS and CDR2 is FNYEAQ. CDR3 amino acids: CASSLVAQSRGEQYF. CDR3 DNA sequence: TGTGCCAGCAGCTTAGTAGCTCAATCAAGGGGAGAGCAGTACTTC.

This sequence joins TRBV29-1 and TRBJ2-1, with D perhaps TRBD2 (6 bases). Germline loops: CDR1 SQVTM, CDR2 ANQGSEA. V was clipped by 7 bases and J by 0 bases, with 13 bases between them. This CDR3 comprises 14 residues. The CDR3 nucleotides are TGCAGCGGGGGTGGGCGGGGCTCCTACAATGAGCAGTTCTTC. Protein sequence: CSGGGRGSYNEQFF.

The genes are TRBV7-2 and TRBJ2-7; TRBD2 is a possible D gene (5 bases). The CDR3 is made up of 14 amino acids. Deletions cut 6 bases from V and 0 bases from J, with 12 bases between. The germline gives CDR1 SGHTA, CDR2 FQGNSA. DNA for the CDR3: TGTGCCAGCAGTTACCTGGGAGTCTCCTACGAGCAGTACTTC. Its protein is CASSYLGVSYEQYF.

This sequence joins TRBV24-1 and TRBJ2-1, with 11 nucleotides matching TRBD2. The trim removed 0 bases at V and 7 bases at J, leaving 7 bases unmatched. This CDR3 contains 17 residues. Germline values: CDR1 KGHDR, CDR2 SFDVKD. The CDR3 DNA reads TGTGCCACCAGTGATTTGATAGGGACTAGCGGTAAAAATGAGCAGTTCTTC. It specifies CATSDLIGTSGKNEQFF.

The V call is TRBV5-4, the J call TRBJ1-1, with TRBD1 identical over 9 bases. Trimming cost V 3 bases and J 4 bases; bases outside gene matches: 7. Germline V CDR1 and CDR2: SGHNT, YYREEE (reference sequence). This CDR3 is built from 15 residues. The CDR3 sequence: CASSYRTGESTEAFF. The DNA of the CDR3 is TGTGCCAGCAGCTATCGGACAGGGGAATCCACTGAAGCTTTCTTT. Variable domain in full (rest from reference TRBV5-4 and TRBJ1-1): ETGVTQSPTHLIKTRGQQVTLRCSSQSGHNTVSWYQQALGQGPQFIFQYYREEENGRGNFPPRFSGLQFPNYSSELNVNALELDDSALYLCASSYRTGESTEAFFGQGTRLTVV.

The rearrangement links TRBV7-3 to TRBJ1-5; 7 nucleotides line up with TRBD1. CDR3 length: 13 amino acids. The germline CDR1 and CDR2 sequences are SGHTA and FQGTGA. Trimming at V came to 3 bases and at J to 4 bases, leaving 0 bases not matched to a gene. CDR3 region: CASSLTGNQPQHF. CDR3 bases: TGTGCCAGCAGCTTGACAGGGAATCAGCCCCAGCATTTT.

This chain uses TRBV28 with TRBJ1-1, with a possible D match to TRBD1 (5 bases). The V and J ends lost 7 bases and 6 bases respectively, with 18 bases between them. Germline V gene lookup returns CDR1 MDHEN and CDR2 SYDVKM. The CDR3 totals 14 residues. The CDR3: CASTVQAARAEAFF. CDR3 DNA sequence: TGTGCCAGCACTGTCCAGGCAGCCAGGGCTGAAGCTTTCTTT.